This T cell receptor beta chain was captured in a study of blood T cell repertoires in COVID-19. Germline V CDR1 and CDR2: SGDLS, YYNGEE. CDR3 length: 17 amino acids. V was pared by 4 bases and J by 0 bases, with 7 bases of the junction left unmatched. Produced via immunoSEQ multiplex PCR; TCRdb's table is partial and in-frame only. Of 270,000 or so clones in the sample, about 85% were seen once. This chain connects TRBV9 to TRBJ2-6; 7 nucleotides agree with TRBD1. Sequences were obtained from peripheral blood. This receptor was taken from a human donor in a cohort sampled during active COVID-19. CDR3 DNA sequence: TGTGCCAGCAGCCCCCGGGACAGCAGCTCTGGGGCCAACGTCCTGACTTTC. Translated: CASSPRDSSSGANVLTF.